This T cell receptor beta chain appears in the sequencing data of a study of T cell changes during pregnancy in multiple sclerosis. Profiling relied on immunoSEQ multiplex PCR, and the TCRdb table lists in-frame clones only, not all of them. The sample has 65,000 to 75,000 clones; approximately 92% are singletons. The CDR3 consists of 15 residues. Germline lookup yields CDR1 LGHNA and CDR2 YNFKEQ. V lost 1 base to trimming and J lost 4 bases; unmatched junction nucleotides: 4. The material sequenced was CD8+ T cells from peripheral blood mononuclear cells, taken in the third trimester of pregnancy. This clonotype originated in a female donor in good health, enrolled as a control in a pregnancy study. The gene calls are TRBV4-2 and TRBJ2-3; 8 positions match TRBD2. Written as DNA, the CDR3 is TGTGCCAGCAGCCAAGCGGGGGGGGCCGCAGATACGCAGTATTTT. As protein: CASSQAGGAADTQYF.